The T cell receptor (beta chain) under discussion was sequenced for a study of blood T cell repertoires in COVID-19. Study as a whole: Both acute and convalescent COVID-19 samples were obtained from the United States, Italy and Spain. T cells, B-cell-depleted T cells, or PBMCs supplied cDNA or gDNA.

Enrollees, about 18 to 95 years old, lived in 24 US areas. Trimming took off 7 bases at V and 0 bases at J, with 10 bases between the two ends. The CDR3 is made up of 14 amino acids. Germline V gene lookup returns CDR1 SNHLY and CDR2 FYNNEI. Assay: immunoSEQ multiplex PCR; the TCRdb copy retains only in-frame clones and omits some. The sample yields 300,000 to 400,000 clones, approximately 86% seen once. This sequence joins TRBV2 and TRBJ1-5, with a tentative D call TRBD1 (6 bases). Sequenced sample: PBMCs or T cells enriched from blood (not recorded which). This sequence was found in a woman in her forties with acute COVID-19. The CDR3 loop is CASITGNSNQPQHF. CDR3 DNA sequence: TGTGCCAGCATCACAGGGAATAGCAATCAGCCCCAGCATTTT.